This T cell receptor (beta chain) was captured in a study of identical twins' blood T cells. General observations from the study: Twin repertoire similarity may partly reflect shared environment. V gene usage reportedly matched far better within twin pairs than unrelated donors.

The V gene's germline CDR1 is DFQATT and CDR2 SNEGSKA (reference sequence). The CDR3 contains 11 residues. The V gene lost 3 bases and the J gene lost 8 bases, with 8 bases spanning the gap. The three twin pairs were reared together, likely meeting the same infections. Original analysis: Each donor had about 100,000 to nearly 550,000 clonotypes. TCRdb re-called the 5' RACE reads with MiXCR, one entry per CDR3 protein. These V and J calls rely on TCRdb rather than the paper's analysis. The data show 350,000 to 450,000 distinct CDR3 sequences, 28% seen once. This clonotype was counted between two and nine times. The antigen is undetermined.

The sequence came from a woman aged 18-49 years in good health. Sequenced: PBMCs. This rearrangement joins TRBV20-1 to TRBJ2-1; D may be TRBD2 (5 bases). The CDR3 nucleotides are TGCAGTGCTAGTCCGAGGGATGAGCAGTTCTTC. Translated: CSASPRDEQFF.